What follows are 19 T cell receptor beta chains derived from one specimen sequenced in a study of blood T cells in healthy people across ages. Using a J-beta primer mix together with a sample-barcoded 5' primer, a second PCR was run for roughly 6 to 12 cycles. One entry per CDR3 protein results from TCRdb running MiXCR on the 5' RACE reads. The sample carries approximately 800,000 distinct CDR3 sequences, around 62% recorded once. The specimen sequenced was blood. These receptors were obtained from a man under 40 in good health.

The rearrangement uses TRBV20-1 and TRBJ2-2; D ambiguous. Trimming removed 5 bases from V and 1 base from J, with 8 bases in between. CDR3 length: 13 residues. CDR1 and CDR2 from the germline V gene are DFQATT and SNEGSKA (reference sequence). The DNA for the CDR3 is TGCAGTGCTTGGACCGTGAACACCGGGGAGCTGTTTTTT. It is translated as CSAWTVNTGELFF.

In this sample, this clonotype turned up once. V is TRBV9 and J is TRBJ2-1; D is perhaps TRBD1 or TRBD2 (5 bases each). Germline CDR1 reads SGDLS; CDR2 reads YYNGEE. This CDR3 is 18 amino acids long. V lost 1 base and J lost 3, with 20 bases in between. CDR3 in amino acids: CASSVNRAPRGLYNEQFF. CDR3 nucleotides: TGTGCCAGCAGCGTAAACCGGGCCCCGAGGGGTCTCTACAATGAGCAGTTCTTC. Filled out from reference TRBV9 and TRBJ2-1, the complete variable domain reads DSGVTQTPKHLITATGQRVTLRCSPRSGDLSVYWYQQSLDQGLQFLIQYYNGEERAKGNILERFSAQQFPDLHSELNLSSLELGDSALYFCASSVNRAPRGLYNEQFFGPGTRLTVL.

V usage is TRBV28 and J usage is TRBJ2-7; 7 positions agree with TRBD1. CDR1 is MDHEN, CDR2 SYDVKM, per germline. Trimming at V came to 6 bases and at J to 2 bases, leaving 7 bases not matched to a gene. This CDR3 region has 14 residues. The CDR3 DNA is TGTGCCAGCAGATCATCCGGGACAGCCTACGAGCAGTACTTC. It translates to CASRSSGTAYEQYF.

Worth noting for this clonotype: Because the CDR3's place on the DNA is in doubt, the DNA is left out and the CDR3 is given as listed by TCRdb. V and J are TRBV21-1 and TRBJ2-7; TRBD1 was called by the table and not checked on the DNA. TRBV21-1 represents a pseudogene. The CDR3 contains 17 residues when both ends are counted. The CDR3 region is CASSRNVGRGISYEQYF.

The rearrangement uses TRBV7-3 and TRBJ1-2, with D possibly TRBD1 on 6 matching bases. V gave up 5 bases and J gave up 4 bases, with 14 bases separating them. Germline V CDR1 and CDR2: SGHTA, FQGTGA. CDR3 length: 14 amino acids. The CDR3 bases are TGTGCCAGCAGCCCCACAGGGAGTGGCTATGGCTACACCTTC. Its protein product is CASSPTGSGYGYTF.

The CDR3 region is CASSHFLGTGQWDTQYF. In DNA form, the CDR3 reads TGTGCCAGCAGCCATTTCCTAGGGACAGGCCAGTGGGATACGCAGTATTTT. This sequence joins TRBV3-1 and TRBJ2-3; 8 nucleotides align to TRBD1. Looked up from germline, CDR1 is LGHDT and CDR2 is YNNKEL (reference sequence). J lost 6 bases, V lost 3 bases, and 14 bases had no gene match. This CDR3 is built from 17 residues.

This clonotype was counted between two and nine times. The V call is TRBV29-1, the J call TRBJ2-3; TRBD2 might be the D (7 bases). The length of the CDR3 is 19 residues. Per germline, CDR1 SQVTM and CDR2 ANQGSEA. Trimming removed 7 bases at V and 0 bases at J, with 29 bases between. The DNA for the CDR3 is TGCAGCGCAAGGGGGGGGGGCCCAGGTCAGACGTCTAGCACAGATACGCAGTATTTT. Its protein is CSARGGGPGQTSSTDTQYF.

This clonotype came up many times. The chain carries TRBV9 and TRBJ1-5; 8 bases match TRBD1. The CDR3 spans 16 residues. J lost 1 base, V lost 4 bases, and 7 bases had no gene match. Germline loops: CDR1 SGDLS, CDR2 YYNGEE. The DNA for the CDR3 is TGTGCCAGCAGCTCAGGGGGCCCTAGCAGCAATCAGCCCCAGCATTTT. Translation: CASSSGGPSSNQPQHF.

The V gene is TRBV20-1, the J gene TRBJ2-6; D not certain. With 0 bases removed from V and 0 bases from J, the gap between germline ends came to 9 bases. CDR1 is DFQATT, CDR2 SNEGSKA, per germline (reference sequence). The CDR3 spans 16 residues. This chain's CDR3 is CSAREIGPSGANVLTF. Written as DNA, the CDR3 is TGCAGTGCTAGAGAAATCGGGCCCTCTGGGGCCAACGTCCTGACTTTC.

The J gene is TRBJ1-4, the V gene TRBV15, with D possibly TRBD1 on 5 matching bases. The germline gives CDR1 LNHNV, CDR2 YYDKDF (reference sequence). Trimming took off 3 bases at V and 12 bases at J, with 14 bases between the two ends. CDR3 length: 13 amino acids. CDR3 protein: CATSSVDRRELFF. The CDR3 DNA reads as TGTGCCACCAGCAGTGTCGACAGAAGGGAACTGTTTTTT.

The rearrangement joins TRBV18 to TRBJ2-3; D unclear. Trimming cost V 3 bases and J 2 bases, with 12 bases left between them. The length of the CDR3 is 15 residues. CDR1 KGHSH and CDR2 LQKENI come from the germline V gene. For the CDR3, the DNA is TGTGCCAGCTCACCCCAGTCAAGGTCCACAGATACGCAGTATTTT. This codes for CASSPQSRSTDTQYF.

The chain combines TRBV7-2 with TRBJ2-2; D might be TRBD1 (5 bases). This CDR3 is 16 amino acids long. V lost 5 bases and J 4 bases, leaving 17 bases between the germline ends. Germline CDR1 SGHTA, CDR2 FQGNSA. In DNA, the CDR3 is TGTGCCAGCAGCGGCGACAGCCTGCTGGGCACCGGGGAGCTGTTTTTT. Its protein is CASSGDSLLGTGELFF.

This clonotype was detected once. V is TRBV20-1 and J is TRBJ1-1; D unclear. This CDR3 region has 14 residues. V lost 5 bases and J 4 bases, leaving 17 bases between the germline ends. Germline V lookup: CDR1 DFQATT, CDR2 SNEGSKA (reference sequence). The CDR3 DNA follows: TGCAGTGCTCCACCCCCCGGGAGGAGCACTGAAGCTTTCTTT. Protein product: CSAPPPGRSTEAFF.

CDR3: CASARGTGDNQPQHF. In nucleotides, the CDR3 is TGTGCCAGCGCGCGGGGGACAGGGGATAATCAGCCCCAGCATTTT. The rearrangement links TRBV9 to TRBJ1-5, with 10 bases fitting TRBD1. This CDR3 contains 15 residues. CDR1 is SGDLS, CDR2 YYNGEE, per germline. The trim removed 7 bases at V and 4 bases at J, leaving 8 bases unmatched. Drawing the rest from reference TRBV9 and TRBJ1-5, the complete variable domain is DSGVTQTPKHLITATGQRVTLRCSPRSGDLSVYWYQQSLDQGLQFLIQYYNGEERAKGNILERFSAQQFPDLHSELNLSSLELGDSALYFCASARGTGDNQPQHFGDGTRLSIL.

This clonotype has only a few counts. The CDR3 coding sequence is TGTGCCAGCAGCCAAGGCGACGAGGGGGCGGGGAACACCGGGGAGCTGTTTTTT. Its translation is CASSQGDEGAGNTGELFF. The V and J genes are TRBV4-2 and TRBJ2-2; TRBD1 agrees at 7 bases. The germline gives CDR1 LGHNA, CDR2 YNFKEQ. The J segment lost 1 base and the V segment lost 1 base, leaving 9 bases of the junction unmatched. There are 18 residues in the CDR3.

V gene TRBV10-3 combines with J gene TRBJ1-2; 8 bases are a match to TRBD1. This CDR3 is 14 amino acids long. Germline V CDR1 and CDR2: ENHRY, SYGVKD. J gave up 4 bases and V 9 bases, and 10 bases lay outside the gene matches. CDR3 in DNA: TGTGCCATAGAACCCGGGACAGGTAGCTATGGCTACACCTTC. This sequence encodes CAIEPGTGSYGYTF.

The rearrangement joins TRBV7-2 to TRBJ2-4; D may be TRBD1 or TRBD2 (5 bases each). The DNA end is more similar to TRBJ2-7, so the J call may be wrong. Germline V CDR1 and CDR2: SGHTA, FQGNSA. There are 15 residues in the CDR3. The CDR3 coding sequence is TGTGCCAGCAGCTTAATCCTGGGACCCTCCTACGAGCAGTACTTC. It yields the protein CASSLILGPSYEQYF.

Remarks on this clonotype: This could be a read error, since a much larger clone is one nucleotide away. The chain has TRBV6-2 or TRBV6-3 and TRBJ1-1; possible D gene TRBD1, 6 bases. CDR1 is MNHEY, CDR2 SVGEGT, per germline. This CDR3 has 16 residues. CDR3 sequence reads: CASSYAGQTMNTGAFF. CDR3 bases: TGTGCCAGCAGTTACGCCGGACAGACCATGAACACTGGAGCTTTCTTT.

The rearrangement joins TRBV2 to TRBJ2-1, with 10 bases identical to TRBD2. Losses at the gene ends were 1 base for V and 6 bases for J; bases not matched to a gene: 3. Per the germline V gene, CDR1 is SNHLY and CDR2 is FYNNEI. The CDR3 contains 15 residues. The CDR3 coding sequence is TGTGCCAGCAGTGAAGTAGCGGGGGGACTCAATGAGCAGTTCTTC. Its translation is CASSEVAGGLNEQFF.